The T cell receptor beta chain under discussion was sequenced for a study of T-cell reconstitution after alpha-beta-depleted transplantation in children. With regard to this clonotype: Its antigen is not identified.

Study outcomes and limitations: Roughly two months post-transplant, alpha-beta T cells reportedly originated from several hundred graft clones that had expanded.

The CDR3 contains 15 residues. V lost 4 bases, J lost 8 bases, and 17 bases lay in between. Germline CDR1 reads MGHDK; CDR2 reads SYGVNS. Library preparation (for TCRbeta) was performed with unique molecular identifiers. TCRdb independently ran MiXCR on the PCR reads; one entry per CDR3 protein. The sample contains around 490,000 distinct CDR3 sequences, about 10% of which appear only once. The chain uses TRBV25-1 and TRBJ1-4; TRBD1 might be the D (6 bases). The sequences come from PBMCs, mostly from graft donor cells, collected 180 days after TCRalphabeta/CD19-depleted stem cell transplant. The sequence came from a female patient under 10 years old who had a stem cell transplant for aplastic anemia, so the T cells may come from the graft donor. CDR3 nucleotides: TGTGCCAGCAGTGCCAGCCAGGGGATCAGGGAAAAACTGTTTTTT. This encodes CASSASQGIREKLFF.